This entry features one TCR beta chain sequence. This record belongs to a study of blood T cell repertoires in COVID-19. V was clipped by 6 bases and J by 4 bases, with 19 bases between them. Germline CDR1 reads MNHEY; CDR2 reads SVGAGI. CDR3 size: 15 residues. The protocol was immunoSEQ multiplex PCR, while the TCRdb copy is restricted to in-frame clones and leaves out a portion. The sample records 99,000 or so clones, roughly 83% being singletons. This chain joins TRBV6-5 and TRBJ2-7, with D possibly TRBD1 on 5 matching bases. This TCR was recovered from an elderly woman with active or convalescent COVID-19. Input material: peripheral blood. In nucleotides, the CDR3 is TGTGCCAGCAGCCTAGGCCAGGGCTCCTTTTACGAGCAGTACTTC. Its translation: CASSLGQGSFYEQYF.